These 32 T cell receptor beta chains were all obtained from the same sample, sequenced in a study of identical twins. TCRdb reprocessed the 5' RACE reads with MiXCR, giving one entry per CDR3 protein. The sample shows approximately 890,000 distinct CDR3 sequences, 9% to 15% of them seen only once. These data were also reused for a study on yellow fever vaccine responses in identical twins.

Sequencing used PBMCs. The receptors were sampled from a woman younger than 35 in good health.

The V call is TRBV20-1, the J call TRBJ1-5; D remains unclear. CDR1 and CDR2 from the germline V gene are DFQATT and SNEGSKA (reference sequence). V was trimmed by 0 bases and J by 6 bases, leaving 12 bases between them. This CDR3 comprises 14 residues. The CDR3 spells CSARDNRAGQPQHF. CDR3 nucleotide sequence: TGCAGTGCTAGAGATAACAGAGCGGGTCAGCCCCAGCATTTT.

The V call is TRBV11-2, the J call TRBJ1-1; no clear D gene. The CDR3 runs 14 residues. Germline CDR1 reads SGHAT; CDR2 reads FQNNGV. V was pared by 2 bases and J by 5 bases, with 12 bases between. This CDR3 reads CASSLILGGTEAFF. DNA of the CDR3: TGTGCCAGCAGCTTAATCCTTGGTGGGACTGAAGCTTTCTTT.

This chain joins TRBV5-4 and TRBJ1-1; 7 bases fit TRBD1. Germline lookup yields CDR1 SGHNT and CDR2 YYREEE (reference sequence). The CDR3 length is 16 residues. The trim removed 1 base at V and 4 bases at J, leaving 10 bases unmatched. CDR3 DNA sequence: TGTGCCAGCAGCTTGAGCTTTGACAGGGTTACCACTGAAGCTTTCTTT. Translating gives CASSLSFDRVTTEAFF.

The chain recombines TRBV5-6 with TRBJ2-7; no clear D. Per the germline V gene, CDR1 is SGHDT and CDR2 is YYEEEE. This CDR3 is 15 amino acids long. Trimming left V 1 base short and J 3 bases short, with 14 bases between. The DNA of the CDR3 is TGTGCCAGCAGCTTGTTAGATAAGTCCCACTACGAGCAGTACGTC. This sequence encodes CASSLLDKSHYEQYV.

The genes are TRBV4-1 and TRBJ2-7, with 7 bases aligning to TRBD1. Germline V lookup: CDR1 MGHRA, CDR2 YSYEKL. The CDR3 spans 14 residues. With V trimmed by 0 bases and J by 3 bases, 2 bases remained unmatched. The CDR3 DNA sequence: TGCGCCAGCAGCCAAGAGACAGGGTACTACGAGCAGTACGTC. It is translated as CASSQETGYYEQYV.

In its sample, this clonotype was seen many times. This sequence joins TRBV7-9 and TRBJ2-5; possibly TRBD1 or TRBD2 for D (5 bases each). Germline V CDR1 and CDR2: SEHNR, FQNEAQ (reference sequence). CDR3 length: 15 residues. The V and J ends lost 4 bases and 1 base respectively, with 13 bases between them. The CDR3 loop reads CASSSTGTIQETQYF. CDR3 in DNA: TGTGCCAGCAGCTCAACCGGGACGATCCAAGAGACCCAGTACTTC. Complete variable domain (other parts from reference TRBV7-9 and TRBJ2-5): DTGVSQNPRHKITKRGQNVTFRCDPISEHNRLYWYRQTLGQGPEFLTYFQNEAQLEKSRLLSDRFSAERPKGSFSTLEIQRTEQGDSAMYLCASSSTGTIQETQYFGPGTRLLVL.

This clonotype was observed at least ten times. The chain uses TRBV20-1 and TRBJ2-5; D uncertain. V was pared by 5 bases and J by 5 bases, with 6 bases between. This CDR3 comprises 10 residues. From germline, CDR1 is DFQATT and CDR2 SNEGSKA (reference sequence). CDR3 coding DNA: TGCAGTGCTTTCTATGAGACCCAGTACTTC. Translation gives CSAFYETQYF.

The rearrangement joins TRBV5-1 to TRBJ2-7, with D maybe TRBD1 (6 bases). Trimming removed 5 bases from V and 2 bases from J, with 11 bases in between. The CDR3 length is 13 residues. CDR1 is SGHRS and CDR2 is YFSETQ in the germline V gene. This chain's CDR3 is CASRPQGPYEQYF. The CDR3 DNA sequence: TGCGCCAGCAGGCCACAGGGTCCCTACGAGCAGTACTTC.

The chain links TRBV13 to TRBJ2-1; 10 bases are a match to TRBD1. The trim removed 0 bases at V and 3 bases at J, leaving 2 bases unmatched. CDR3 length: 16 residues. From germline, CDR1 is PRHDT and CDR2 FYEKMQ (reference sequence). The CDR3 sequence is CASSLGRDRGYNEQFF. The DNA for the CDR3 is TGTGCCAGCAGCTTAGGCCGGGACAGGGGCTACAATGAGCAGTTCTTC.

This clonotype occurred a few times. The V call is TRBV4-1, the J call TRBJ2-7; a weak D match, TRBD1 (5 bases). V was pared by 0 bases and J by 7 bases, with 10 bases between. The CDR3 contains 13 residues. Per germline, CDR1 MGHRA and CDR2 YSYEKL. The CDR3 bases are TGCGCCAGCAGCCAAGAGCCAGGGCGGGAGCAGTACGTC. Protein sequence: CASSQEPGREQYV.

This CDR3 is CASSLRPGGGYTF. Written as DNA, the CDR3 is TGTGCCAGCAGTTTACGGCCAGGAGGAGGCTACACCTTC. This chain links TRBV12-3 or TRBV12-4 with TRBJ1-2; D is undetermined. CDR3 size: 13 residues. V lost 2 bases, J lost 8 bases, and 12 bases lay in between.

The V gene is TRBV4-1, the J gene TRBJ1-2; 8 bases fit TRBD1. Germline V gene lookup returns CDR1 MGHRA and CDR2 YSYEKL. The trim removed 4 bases at V and 10 bases at J, leaving 11 bases unmatched. CDR3 length: 14 residues. The CDR3 coding sequence is TGCGCCAGCAGCCCGACCGGACAGGGTTGGGTCTACACCTTC. Protein sequence: CASSPTGQGWVYTF.

This CDR3 reads CASSNEGGNEQFF. CDR3 DNA sequence: TGTGCCAGCAGCAACGAGGGGGGGAATGAGCAGTTCTTC. The chain is built from TRBV7-2 and TRBJ2-1, with D possibly TRBD2 on 7 matching bases. V dropped 5 bases and J dropped 7 bases, with 12 bases sitting between them. Germline V gives CDR1 SGHTA, CDR2 FQGNSA. The CDR3 is made up of 13 amino acids. The full variable domain, its missing parts supplied by reference TRBV7-2 and TRBJ2-1, is GAGVSQSPSNKVTEKGKDVELRCDPISGHTALYWYRQSLGQGLEFLIYFQGNSAPDKSGLPSDRFSAERTGGSVSTLTIQRTQQEDSAVYLCASSNEGGNEQFFGPGTRLTVL.

This clonotype was counted between two and nine times. The chain is built from TRBV2 and TRBJ2-5, with D maybe TRBD2 (6 bases). The CDR3 extends over 14 amino acids. Trimming shortened V by 1 base and J by 2 bases, and 8 bases separated the two germline ends. Germline assignment: CDR1 SNHLY and CDR2 FYNNEI. The DNA of the CDR3 is TGTGCCAGCAGTGAAGGTAGCGGACAAGAGACCCAGTACTTC. Translated, it gives CASSEGSGQETQYF.

This clonotype was seen a handful of times. This chain connects TRBV6-5 to TRBJ2-7; D is unresolved. Trimming stripped 0 bases from V and 6 bases from J, with 9 bases between. Looked up from germline, CDR1 is MNHEY and CDR2 is SVGAGI. The CDR3 extends over 13 amino acids. CDR3 bases: TGTGCCAGCAGTTACTCGAATTCGGCCGAGCAGTACGTC. Translation gives CASSYSNSAEQYV.

The chain carries TRBV6-2 or TRBV6-3 and TRBJ2-5, with 9 bases fitting TRBD2. There are 15 residues in the CDR3. Germline V CDR1 and CDR2: MNHEY, SVGEGT. The ends lost 2 bases at V and 5 bases at J; junction bases unmatched: 6. CDR3: CASSYEAGGLETQYF. CDR3 sequence (DNA): TGTGCCAGCAGTTACGAAGCGGGGGGATTGGAGACCCAGTACTTC.

The V call is TRBV18, the J call TRBJ2-7, with 10 nucleotides matching TRBD1. The CDR3 covers 13 residues. J lost 6 bases, V lost 5 bases, and 4 bases had no gene match. The germline CDR1 and CDR2 sequences are KGHSH and LQKENI. The CDR3 loop reads CASSAGTGVEQYV. As DNA, the CDR3 is TGTGCCAGCTCAGCCGGGACAGGGGTCGAGCAGTACGTC.

The CDR3 reads CASSLLQPETDTQYF. CDR3 bases: TGCGCCAGCAGCTTGTTACAGCCCGAAACAGATACGCAGTATTTT. The chain couples TRBV5-1 to TRBJ2-3; D uncertain. Germline V lookup: CDR1 SGHRS, CDR2 YFSETQ. The length of the CDR3 is 15 residues. The V gene lost 1 base and the J gene lost 3 bases, with 12 bases spanning the gap.

The chain joins TRBV12-3 or TRBV12-4 to TRBJ2-5; either TRBD1 or TRBD2 may fit D (5 bases each). The V end was cut by 1 base, the J end by 6 bases, with 9 bases between. This CDR3 region has 13 residues. The CDR3 sequence: CASSLGEGQTQYF. The CDR3 nucleotides are TGTGCCAGCAGTTTAGGCGAGGGGCAGACCCAGTACTTC.

This clonotype came up a few times. The rearrangement links TRBV4-1 to TRBJ2-3; the D gene is possibly TRBD2 (6 bases). Trimming took off 4 bases at V and 6 bases at J, with 17 bases between the two ends. The CDR3 spans 15 residues. Germline V gene data show CDR1 as MGHRA and CDR2 as YSYEKL. The CDR3: CASSPNRGTRDTQYF. The CDR3 DNA is TGCGCCAGCAGCCCGAACCGGGGGACCAGGGATACGCAGTATTTT.

V usage is TRBV28 and J usage is TRBJ2-7, with D possibly being TRBD1 (5 bases). Germline V gene lookup returns CDR1 MDHEN and CDR2 SYDVKM. Between the trimmed V and J ends, which lost 5 bases and 1 base, there was a span of 9 bases. This CDR3 is 13 amino acids long. The DNA for the CDR3 is TGTGCCAGCAGTGACCACAGGTCCTACGAGCAGTACGTC. It encodes CASSDHRSYEQYV.

Only a few counts were recorded for this clonotype. The rearrangement links TRBV25-1 to TRBJ1-6; D call uncertain. Per germline, CDR1 MGHDK and CDR2 SYGVNS. Trimming took off 3 bases at V and 0 bases at J, with 12 bases between the two ends. This CDR3 contains 17 residues. DNA of the CDR3: TGTGCCAGCAGTGATGCAGACTCAAGCTCCTATAATTCACCCCTCCACTTT. It encodes CASSDADSSSYNSPLHF.

This clonotype appeared many times. The chain combines TRBV29-1 with TRBJ1-2; 9 bases line up with TRBD1. The CDR3 totals 14 residues. Germline CDR1 and CDR2: SQVTM and ANQGSEA. V trimming: 0 bases; J trimming: 7 bases; junction bases outside the gene matches: 6. In nucleotides, the CDR3 is TGCAGCGTTGAAGAGGGACAGGGAATATCTGGCTACACCTTC. Encoded protein: CSVEEGQGISGYTF.

This clonotype has more than one count but fewer than ten. This rearrangement joins TRBV3-1 to TRBJ1-6; the D is unclear. This CDR3 spans 12 amino acids. From germline, CDR1 is LGHDT and CDR2 YNNKEL (reference sequence). Trimming removed 5 bases at V and 9 bases at J, with 8 bases between. CDR3 loop: CASSSASSPLHF. CDR3 nucleotide sequence: TGTGCCAGCAGCTCGGCGAGTTCACCCCTCCACTTT.

In its sample, this clonotype was seen a few times. The J gene is TRBJ2-3, the V gene TRBV19; possibly TRBD2 for D (6 bases). This CDR3 comprises 15 residues. Germline CDR1 and CDR2: LNHDA and SQIVND (reference sequence). The ends were cut back, 1 base at V and 1 base at J, with 9 bases in the middle. In DNA, the CDR3 is TGTGCCAGTAGTATAGTCAGCGGGCGCACAGATACGCAGTATTTT. It yields the protein CASSIVSGRTDTQYF.

This clonotype has only a few counts. The V call is TRBV12-3 or TRBV12-4, the J call TRBJ2-3; D not resolved. Between the trimmed V and J ends, which lost 2 bases and 0 bases, there was a span of 6 bases. CDR3 length: 14 amino acids. The CDR3 DNA follows: TGTGCCAGCAGTTTACACGCCAGCACAGATACGCAGTATTTT. Its translation is CASSLHASTDTQYF.

This clonotype was recorded a few times. The chain employs TRBV19 and TRBJ1-5; 9 nucleotides line up with TRBD1. The CDR3 is made up of 12 amino acids. Germline CDR1 reads LNHDA; CDR2 reads SQIVND (reference sequence). V lost 8 bases, J lost 7 bases, and 3 bases stayed unmatched. CDR3 residues: CASGQGLQPQHF. Written as DNA, the CDR3 is TGTGCCAGTGGACAGGGGTTGCAGCCCCAGCATTTT.

A few counts support this clonotype. CDR3 sequence: CASKAGTSSYEQYF. CDR3 DNA: TGTGCCAGCAAAGCCGGGACTTCCTCCTACGAGCAGTACTTC. This chain uses TRBV27 with TRBJ2-7, with a tentative D call TRBD2 (6 bases). Trimming shortened V by 7 bases and J by 0 bases, and 13 bases separated the two germline ends. The CDR3 consists of 14 residues. Germline values: CDR1 MNHEY, CDR2 SMNVEV (reference sequence).

The rearrangement joins TRBV12-3 or TRBV12-4 to TRBJ2-2; 13 bases align to TRBD2. This CDR3 region has 16 residues. V was pared by 6 bases and J by 5 bases, with 6 bases of the junction left unmatched. Written as DNA, the CDR3 is TGTGCCAGCAGAATTGAGGGACTAGCGGGGACCGGGGAGCTGTTTTTT. It specifies CASRIEGLAGTGELFF.

This clonotype was detected ten times or more. This chain links TRBV12-3 or TRBV12-4 with TRBJ1-1, with D unresolved. Trimming removed 5 bases at V and 6 bases at J, with 13 bases between. The CDR3 is made up of 13 amino acids. The CDR3 spells CASSLISGAEAFF. DNA of the CDR3: TGTGCCAGCAGTCTAATCTCGGGCGCTGAAGCTTTCTTT.

This clonotype was observed many times. V is TRBV7-2 and J is TRBJ2-1; no reliable D call. The CDR3 length is 16 residues. In germline, CDR1 is SGHTA, CDR2 FQGNSA. V dropped 4 bases and J dropped 4 bases, with 17 bases sitting between them. CDR3 residues: CASSYRPWAPYNEQFF. The CDR3 bases are TGTGCCAGCAGCTACCGTCCGTGGGCCCCATACAATGAGCAGTTCTTC. Variable domain in full (rest from reference TRBV7-2 and TRBJ2-1): GAGVSQSPSNKVTEKGKDVELRCDPISGHTALYWYRQSLGQGLEFLIYFQGNSAPDKSGLPSDRFSAERTGGSVSTLTIQRTQQEDSAVYLCASSYRPWAPYNEQFFGPGTRLTVL.

The chain joins TRBV4-1 to TRBJ2-1; 7 bases match TRBD1. Germline V gene lookup returns CDR1 MGHRA and CDR2 YSYEKL. The V and J ends lost 2 bases and 0 bases, in that order; junction bases with no gene match: 7. The CDR3 contains 17 residues. The CDR3: CASSQKPGQSSYNEQFF. The CDR3 bases are TGCGCCAGCAGCCAAAAACCGGGACAGAGCTCCTACAATGAGCAGTTCTTC.